This TCR beta chain was profiled in a study of blood T cell repertoires in COVID-19. Sequencing used immunoSEQ multiplex PCR; TCRdb keeps in-frame clones, though not all of them. The sample yields approximately 250,000 clones, about 89% seen once. Per the germline V gene, CDR1 is LNHNV and CDR2 is YYDKDF (reference sequence). The CDR3 is 16 amino acids. V was trimmed by 0 bases and J by 4 bases, leaving 15 bases between them. The specimen sequenced was peripheral blood. The chain employs TRBV15 and TRBJ1-2; D is possibly TRBD1 (5 bases). The TCR was taken from a man aged 40-55 years with active or convalescent COVID-19. CDR3 in DNA: TGTGCCACCAGCAGAGACCGCGAGGGGAGGATCTATGGCTACACCTTC. Its translation: CATSRDREGRIYGYTF.